Presented here are 25 T cell receptor beta chains from one specimen sequenced in a study of post-analysis software for immune sequencing data. Study-level results: Patients used five TRBV segments, including TRBV5-6, TRBV5-1 and TRBV20-1, more often than controls.

Antigen specificity for these receptors is unknown. Unique molecular identifiers were present in the TCR beta cDNA libraries. TCRdb called the PCR reads again in MiXCR, with one record for every CDR3 protein. The table shows 800,000 to 950,000 distinct CDR3 sequences, with under 70% occurring only once. Sequencing was carried out using blood. All receptors derive from a girl between 10 and 17 years old with multiple sclerosis.

This chain uses TRBV7-3 with TRBJ1-2, with 7 nucleotides matching TRBD1. The CDR3 has 16 residues. V was clipped by 5 bases and J by 6 bases; unmatched bases: 15. Germline CDR1 reads SGHTA; CDR2 reads FQGTGA. This CDR3 reads CASSRTGTVLRDGYTF. The CDR3 DNA reads as TGTGCCAGCAGCCGGACCGGGACAGTCCTAAGGGATGGCTACACCTTC.

This chain uses TRBV7-8 with TRBJ2-3, with D possibly matching TRBD2 (7 bases). Germline lookup yields CDR1 SGHVS and CDR2 FQNEAQ. CDR3 length equals 16 residues. With 6 bases removed from V and 1 base from J, the gap between germline ends came to 17 bases. In DNA form, the CDR3 reads TGTGCCAGCAGGCTAGCGGAGGGGGGAGGCACAGATACGCAGTATTTT. Protein: CASRLAEGGGTDTQYF.

The rearrangement uses TRBV29-1 and TRBJ2-5, with 8 bases aligning to TRBD2. J lost 11 bases, V lost 3 bases, and 17 bases had no gene match. Germline V gives CDR1 SQVTM, CDR2 ANQGSEA. This CDR3 is 15 amino acids long. The CDR3 region has the DNA TGCAGCGTTGATCTCGGACTAGCAAGATACAATGAGCAGTACTTC. Translated, it gives CSVDLGLARYNEQYF.

The CDR3 sequence: CASSLVRSNGDTQYF. CDR3 nucleotides: TGTGCCAGCAGTTTAGTAAGGAGCAACGGGGATACGCAGTATTTT. The V call is TRBV27, the J call TRBJ2-3; D is uncertain. V was trimmed by 2 bases and J by 6 bases, leaving 15 bases between them. CDR1 is MNHEY and CDR2 is SMNVEV in the germline V gene (reference sequence). This CDR3 region has 15 residues.

This chain uses TRBV20-1 with TRBJ2-5; 11 bases line up with TRBD1. The J call is doubtful: the DNA matches TRBJ2-7 better. CDR3 length: 13 residues. Germline lookup yields CDR1 DFQATT and CDR2 SNEGSKA (reference sequence). The CDR3 region has the DNA TGCAGTGCGTATACCGGGACAGGGGGCGAGCAGTACTTC. Amino acid sequence: CSAYTGTGGEQYF.

The chain links TRBV7-9 to TRBJ1-1, with D unclear. Per germline, CDR1 SEHNR and CDR2 FQNEAQ (reference sequence). V lost 3 bases to trimming and J lost 1 base, with 15 bases between them. The CDR3 loop spans 16 amino acids. CDR3 nucleotides: TGTGCCAGCAGCTTGGGGTCGGGCGGCTCGAACACTGAAGCTTTCTTT. Protein sequence: CASSLGSGGSNTEAFF. The complete variable domain, with remaining parts taken from reference TRBV7-9 and TRBJ1-1, reads DTGVSQNPRHKITKRGQNVTFRCDPISEHNRLYWYRQTLGQGPEFLTYFQNEAQLEKSRLLSDRFSAERPKGSFSTLEIQRTEQGDSAMYLCASSLGSGGSNTEAFFGQGTRLTVV.

In this sample, this clonotype turned up once. The chain recombines TRBV5-5 with TRBJ2-5; 7 bases are shared with TRBD2. The DNA end is a closer match to TRBJ2-7, so the J assignment may be wrong. This CDR3 has 14 amino acids. Germline V gene sequence: CDR1 SGHKS, CDR2 YYEKEE (reference sequence). The CDR3 DNA is TGTGCCAGCAGCTTGGGGGCGGGGGACTACGAGCAGTACTTC. Amino acids: CASSLGAGDYEQYF.

The genes are TRBV2 and TRBJ2-3; D gene unclear. The germline V gene encodes CDR1 SNHLY and CDR2 FYNNEI. The CDR3 runs to 18 residues. Trimming removed 3 bases at V and 2 bases at J, with 21 bases between. CDR3 region: CASSDSKPPEDFTDTQYF. The CDR3 nucleotides read TGTGCCAGCAGTGATAGCAAACCGCCAGAAGACTTCACAGATACGCAGTATTTT.

This clonotype appeared a few times. The rearrangement joins TRBV2 to TRBJ1-4; TRBD1 matches at 11 bases. CDR1 SNHLY and CDR2 FYNNEI come from the germline V gene. Losses at the gene ends were 6 bases for V and 5 bases for J; bases not matched to a gene: 8. The CDR3 length is 16 residues. CDR3 nucleotides: TGTGCCAGCAGCCTAGGGACAGGGGGACTCAATGAAAAACTGTTTTTT. It encodes CASSLGTGGLNEKLFF.

This clonotype showed up just a few times. The chain is built from TRBV4-1 and TRBJ2-1, with 12 positions matching TRBD2. The J segment lost 4 bases and the V segment lost 3 bases, leaving 4 bases of the junction unmatched. CDR1 and CDR2 (germline): MGHRA, YSYEKL. The CDR3 runs 16 residues. DNA of the CDR3: TGCGCCAGCAGCCACCCCACTAGCGGGGGGTACAATGAGCAGTTCTTC. Translation: CASSHPTSGGYNEQFF.

The chain has TRBV20-1 and TRBJ2-7; TRBD1 matches at 8 bases. The J segment lost 4 bases and the V segment lost 0 bases, leaving 5 bases of the junction unmatched. Per germline, CDR1 DFQATT and CDR2 SNEGSKA (reference sequence). The CDR3 sequence is 14 residues long. The CDR3 region is CSARDPDRVYEQYF. In DNA, the CDR3 is TGCAGTGCTAGAGATCCGGACAGGGTTTACGAGCAGTACTTC.

This clonotype was recorded a few times. The rearrangement links TRBV12-3 or TRBV12-4 to TRBJ2-1, with 8 bases lining up with TRBD2. This CDR3 is 15 amino acids long. The V segment lost 2 bases and the J segment 6 bases; nucleotides outside the gene matches: 6. The CDR3 DNA sequence: TGTGCCAGCAGTTTAAGTAGCGGGACGCTCAATGAGCAGTTCTTC. The encoded protein is CASSLSSGTLNEQFF.

This chain uses TRBV29-1 with TRBJ2-1, with 10 positions matching TRBD1. The J segment lost 4 bases and the V segment lost 0 bases, leaving 12 bases of the junction unmatched. The germline CDR1 and CDR2 sequences are SQVTM and ANQGSEA. This CDR3 spans 18 amino acids. CDR3 in amino acids: CSVEDPTGTGVIYNEQFF. The CDR3 DNA reads as TGCAGCGTTGAAGATCCTACCGGGACAGGGGTTATATACAATGAGCAGTTCTTC.

V and J are TRBV5-1 and TRBJ2-1; 9 bases are shared with TRBD2. This CDR3 has 20 residues. Germline CDR1 SGHRS, CDR2 YFSETQ. Trimming cost V 0 bases and J 5 bases; bases outside gene matches: 18. This CDR3 is CASSLAPTSGPRGADNEQFF. CDR3 DNA: TGCGCCAGCAGCTTGGCCCCCACTAGCGGGCCCAGGGGAGCGGACAATGAGCAGTTCTTC.

The rearrangement uses TRBV4-2 and TRBJ2-3, with TRBD2 identical over 13 bases. This CDR3 is built from 17 residues. With 0 bases clipped from V and 4 bases from J, the junction kept 4 bases outside the gene matches. Per the germline V gene, CDR1 is LGHNA and CDR2 is YNFKEQ. The CDR3 is CASSQELAGGRADTQYF. The CDR3 DNA follows: TGTGCCAGCAGCCAAGAACTAGCGGGAGGGCGTGCAGATACGCAGTATTTT.

The genes are TRBV2 and TRBJ1-2; D is unresolved. The germline V gene has CDR1 SNHLY and CDR2 FYNNEI. The V and J ends lost 4 bases and 4 bases respectively, with 10 bases between them. The CDR3 extends over 13 amino acids. In DNA form, the CDR3 reads TGTGCCAGCAGTGGTTCCCCAGGCTATGGCTACACCTTC. It specifies CASSGSPGYGYTF.

The V call is TRBV29-1, the J call TRBJ2-1; a weak D match, TRBD1 (5 bases). The V gene lost 7 bases and the J gene lost 7 bases, with 14 bases spanning the gap. The CDR3 is 12 amino acids. Germline V CDR1 and CDR2: SQVTM, ANQGSEA. CDR3 DNA sequence: TGCAGCGCCCTGCCGACAGTAAATGAGCAGTTCTTC. This gives the protein CSALPTVNEQFF.

Turning to this clonotype: Sequence at one end of the junction differs from germline and may be a read error. This chain joins TRBV13 and TRBJ1-1; D is ambiguous. This CDR3 comprises 12 residues. Germline CDR1 reads PRHDT; CDR2 reads FYEKMQ (reference sequence). The CDR3 protein is CANSVETPEAFF. CDR3 nucleotide sequence: TGTGCCAACAGCGTGGAAACTCCCGAAGCTTTCTTT.

A remark on this clonotype: One end of the junction varies from germline; a read error may be responsible. The gene calls are TRBV7-2 and TRBJ2-3; a weak D match, TRBD1 (6 bases). This CDR3 contains 14 residues. Germline V gene data show CDR1 as SGHTA and CDR2 as FQGNSA. The CDR3 DNA reads as TGTGCCGGCAGCTTACACAGGGCGCAACAACGGGAGTATTTT. Its protein product is CAGSLHRAQQREYF.

The rearrangement links TRBV7-2 to TRBJ2-1; 8 nucleotides align to TRBD2. V gave up 5 bases and J gave up 4 bases; unmatched junction bases: 10. Germline CDR1 SGHTA, CDR2 FQGNSA. The CDR3 runs 16 residues. CDR3 amino acids: CASSPAREDLYNEQFF. CDR3 nucleotide sequence: TGTGCCAGCAGCCCCGCGCGGGAGGACCTATACAATGAGCAGTTCTTC.

Concerning this clonotype: The junction departs from the called germline gene at one end, perhaps through a read error. This chain joins TRBV29-1 and TRBJ1-1; a weak D match, TRBD1 (6 bases). The CDR3 extends over 12 amino acids. CDR1 is SQVTM and CDR2 is ANQGSEA in the germline V gene. The CDR3 nucleotides read TGCAACGTTGGTCGCCAGGGGACTGAAGCTTTCTTT. Its translation: CNVGRQGTEAFF.

The chain links TRBV29-1 to TRBJ2-7, with a weak D call TRBD1 (6 bases). TRBJ2-5 matches the DNA end more closely, so the J call is doubtful. CDR1 is SQVTM and CDR2 is ANQGSEA in the germline V gene. There are 15 residues in the CDR3. The CDR3 here is CSVEGWGPDGETQYF. As DNA, the CDR3 is TGCAGCGTTGAAGGCTGGGGGCCGGATGGGGAGACCCAGTACTTC.

The V gene is TRBV19, the J gene TRBJ1-5, with D possibly matching TRBD1 (5 bases). The germline V gene has CDR1 LNHDA and CDR2 SQIVND (reference sequence). The CDR3 runs 16 residues. Trimming stripped 7 bases from V and 1 base from J, with 17 bases between. CDR3 sequence (DNA): TGTGCCAGTAACCCCAGGACCCCAGGGAGCAATCAGCCCCAGCATTTT. Protein sequence: CASNPRTPGSNQPQHF.

The rearrangement links TRBV7-2 to TRBJ2-7, with D hard to call. The J call is in doubt because the DNA end fits TRBJ2-4 better. This CDR3 region has 14 residues. Germline CDR1 and CDR2: SGHTA and FQGNSA. CDR3 sequence: CASSLGQNKAIQYF. As DNA, the CDR3 is TGTGCCAGCAGCTTAGGGCAGAACAAAGCCATTCAGTACTTC.

This chain links TRBV7-3 with TRBJ2-1; TRBD2 agrees at 13 bases. Trimming took 5 bases from V and 7 from J; bases not matched to a gene: 5. CDR1 and CDR2 from the germline V gene are SGHTA and FQGTGA. CDR3 length: 15 amino acids. For the CDR3, the DNA is TGTGCCAGCAGCCTGACTAGCGGGAGGTTTAATGAGCAGTTCTTC. Translated, it gives CASSLTSGRFNEQFF.